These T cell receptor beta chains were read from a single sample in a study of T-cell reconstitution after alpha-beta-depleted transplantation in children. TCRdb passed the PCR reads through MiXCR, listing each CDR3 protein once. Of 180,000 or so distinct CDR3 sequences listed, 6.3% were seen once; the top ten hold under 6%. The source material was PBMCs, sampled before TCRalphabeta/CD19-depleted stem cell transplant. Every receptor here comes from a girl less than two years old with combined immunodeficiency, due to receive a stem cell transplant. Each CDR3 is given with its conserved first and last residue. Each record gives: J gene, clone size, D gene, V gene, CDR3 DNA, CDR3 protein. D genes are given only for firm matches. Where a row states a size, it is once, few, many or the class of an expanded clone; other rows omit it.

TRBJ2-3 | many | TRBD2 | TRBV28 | TGTGCCAGCAGCTATATAGCGGGAGTTAGCACAGATACGCAGTATTTT | CASSYIAGVSTDTQYF
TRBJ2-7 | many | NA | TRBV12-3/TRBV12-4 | TGTGCCAGCAGTCCGGCCAGCTACGAGCAGTACTTC | CASSPASYEQYF
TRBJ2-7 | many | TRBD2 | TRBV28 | TGTGCCAGCAGACCCTTAAAGGGACTAGCGGGATTCGAGCAGTACTTC | CASRPLKGLAGFEQYF
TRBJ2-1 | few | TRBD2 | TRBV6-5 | TGTGCCAGCAGTTACGGGGGGGATGAGCAGTTCTTC | CASSYGGDEQFF
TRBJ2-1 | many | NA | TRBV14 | TGTGCCAGCAGCTCCCGGGACCACTCCTACAATGAGCAGTTCTTC | CASSSRDHSYNEQFF
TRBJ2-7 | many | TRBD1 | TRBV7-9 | TGTGCCAGCAGCCCCCGACAGGGAAAGGGTCTCTACGAGCAGTACTTC | CASSPRQGKGLYEQYF
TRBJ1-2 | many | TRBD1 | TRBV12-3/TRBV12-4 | TGTGCCAGCAGTCAAGGACAGGGCAGGGATGGCTACACCTTC | CASSQGQGRDGYTF
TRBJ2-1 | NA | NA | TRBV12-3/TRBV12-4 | TGTACCCTCTGTTTAGGACCAGGGGGGGGCGGGCGTTACAATGAGCAGTTCTTC | CTLCLGPGGGGRYNEQFF
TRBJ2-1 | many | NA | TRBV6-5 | TGTGCCAGCAGTCTTGGACTAGGGGGCAGTGGGGAGCAGTTCTTC | CASSLGLGGSGEQFF
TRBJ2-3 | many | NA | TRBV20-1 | TGCAGTGCTAGAGTAGGGGCGAGCACAGATACGCAGTATTTT | CSARVGASTDTQYF
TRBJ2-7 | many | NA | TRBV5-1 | TGCGCCAGCAGCCCCCTGTGGAGGTTAGACGAGCAGTACTTC | CASSPLWRLDEQYF
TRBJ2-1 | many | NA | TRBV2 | TGTGCCAGCAGTGACTTAGCGTCCGCCTACAATGAGCAGTTCTTC | CASSDLASAYNEQFF
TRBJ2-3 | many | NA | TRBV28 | TGTGCCAGCATCGAAAGGGGGGCTGCAGATACGCAGTATTTT | CASIERGAADTQYF
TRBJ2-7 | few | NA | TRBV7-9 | TGTGCCAGCAGCCCTCGCTCCCTCGGCTCCTACGAGCAGTACTTC | CASSPRSLGSYEQYF
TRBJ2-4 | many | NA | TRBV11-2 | TGTGCCAGCAGCCCGACTGGAAAAAACATTCAGTACTTC | CASSPTGKNIQYF
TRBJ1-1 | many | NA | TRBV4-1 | TGCGCCAGCAGCCAGGCCTCCGGGTACACTGAAGCTTTCTTT | CASSQASGYTEAFF
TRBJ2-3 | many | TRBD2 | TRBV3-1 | TGTGCCAGCAGCCCCCTAGCGGGAACAGATACGCAGTATTTT | CASSPLAGTDTQYF
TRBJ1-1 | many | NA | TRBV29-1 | TGCAGCGTTGGAGACACTGAAGCTTTCTTT | CSVGDTEAFF
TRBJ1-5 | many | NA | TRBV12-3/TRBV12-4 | TGTGCCAGCCGGGACCGCACCTCCAATCAGCCCCAGCATTTT | CASRDRTSNQPQHF
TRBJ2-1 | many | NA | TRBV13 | TGTGCCAGCAGCTTGGGTGGGGGCCACAATGAGCAGTTCTTC | CASSLGGGHNEQFF
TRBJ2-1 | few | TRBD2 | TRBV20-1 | TGCTGTGTAATGGCTAGCGGGGTGAGGGGCTCCTACAATGAGCAGTTCTTC | CCVMASGVRGSYNEQFF
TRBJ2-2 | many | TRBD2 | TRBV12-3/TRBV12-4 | TGTGCCAGCAGCCCAGCCGGGGGGGAGTCCGGGGAGCTGTTTTTT | CASSPAGGESGELFF
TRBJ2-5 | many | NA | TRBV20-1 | TGCAGTGCTAGAGAGACTTATCAAGAGACCCAGTACTTC | CSARETYQETQYF
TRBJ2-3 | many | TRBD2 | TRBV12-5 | TGTGCTAGTGGTCTACTAGCGGGCGGCACAGATACGCAGTATTTT | CASGLLAGGTDTQYF
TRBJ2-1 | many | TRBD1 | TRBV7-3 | TGTGCCAGCAGCCCGGACAGGAATAGGGGAAAGTTCTTC | CASSPDRNRGKFF
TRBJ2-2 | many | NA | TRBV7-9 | TGTGCCGCGGGGCGGGTGATGAACACCGGGGAGCTGTTTTTT | CAAGRVMNTGELFF
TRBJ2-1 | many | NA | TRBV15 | TGTGCCACCAGCAGGTCAGACAGGTACAATGAGCAGTTCTTC | CATSRSDRYNEQFF
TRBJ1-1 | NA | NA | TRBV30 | TGTGCCTACAATACGGGGAGAGCCGAAGCTTTCTTT | CAYNTGRAEAFF
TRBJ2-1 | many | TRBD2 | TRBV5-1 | TGCGCCAGCAGCGCCGGGACTAGCGGTTATGAGCAGTTCTTC | CASSAGTSGYEQFF
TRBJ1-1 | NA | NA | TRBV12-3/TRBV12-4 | TGTGCCAGCAGTTTAGATCGTTTATCCCGGGCTTTCTTT | CASSLDRLSRAFF
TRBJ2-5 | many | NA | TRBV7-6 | TGTGCCAGCACCTGTCTCCCGACAGGTCCTCCAATGGAGACCCAGTACTTC | CASTCLPTGPPMETQYF
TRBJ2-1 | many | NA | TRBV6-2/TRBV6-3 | TGTGCCAGCAGTTACTCTTTACGGGTCAATGAGCAGTTCTTC | CASSYSLRVNEQFF
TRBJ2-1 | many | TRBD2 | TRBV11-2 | TGTGCCAGCAGCTTAGATCCTCCTAGCGGGGGCGATAGCTCCTACAATGAGCAGTTCTTC | CASSLDPPSGGDSSYNEQFF
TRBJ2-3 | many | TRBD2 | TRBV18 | TGTGCCAGCTCACCTACATTCGGACTAGCGGGTTACACAGATACGCAGTATTTT | CASSPTFGLAGYTDTQYF
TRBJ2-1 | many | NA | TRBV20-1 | TGCAGTGCTAGAGAAAGGGGTGGTTCCTACAATGAGCAGTTCTTC | CSARERGGSYNEQFF
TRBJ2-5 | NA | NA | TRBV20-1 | TGCTGTGCTAGAGATAGTGTAGGCAAGCCATTCCAAGAGACCCAGTACTTC | CCARDSVGKPFQETQYF